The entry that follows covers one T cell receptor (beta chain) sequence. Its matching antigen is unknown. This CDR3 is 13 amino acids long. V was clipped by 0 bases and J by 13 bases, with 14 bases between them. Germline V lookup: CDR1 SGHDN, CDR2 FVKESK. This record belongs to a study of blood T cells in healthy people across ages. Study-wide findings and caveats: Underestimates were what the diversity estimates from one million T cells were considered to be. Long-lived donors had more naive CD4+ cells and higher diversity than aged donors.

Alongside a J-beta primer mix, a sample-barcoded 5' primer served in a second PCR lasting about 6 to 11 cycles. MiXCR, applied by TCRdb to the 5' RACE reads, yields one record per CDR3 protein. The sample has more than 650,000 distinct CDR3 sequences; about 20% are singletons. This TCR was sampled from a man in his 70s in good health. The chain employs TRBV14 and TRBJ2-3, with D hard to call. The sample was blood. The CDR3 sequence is CASSQDLPTREYF. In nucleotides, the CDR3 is TGTGCCAGCAGCCAAGATCTCCCGACCCGGGAGTATTTT.